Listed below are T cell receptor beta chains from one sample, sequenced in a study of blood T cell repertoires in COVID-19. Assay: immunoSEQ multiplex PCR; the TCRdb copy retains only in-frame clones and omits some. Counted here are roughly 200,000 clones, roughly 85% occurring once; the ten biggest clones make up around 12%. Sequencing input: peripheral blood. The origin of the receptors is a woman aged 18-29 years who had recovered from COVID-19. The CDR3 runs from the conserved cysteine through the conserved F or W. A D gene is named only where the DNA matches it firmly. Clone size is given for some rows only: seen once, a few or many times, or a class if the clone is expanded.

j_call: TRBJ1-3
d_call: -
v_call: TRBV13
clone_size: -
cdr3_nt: TGTGCCAGCAGCTCCGGGTACACCGGAAACACCATATATTTT
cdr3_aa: CASSSGYTGNTIYF

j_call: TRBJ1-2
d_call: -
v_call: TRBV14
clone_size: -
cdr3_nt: TGTGCCAGCAGCCAAGTGGGGGCTTATGGCTACACCTTC
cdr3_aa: CASSQVGAYGYTF

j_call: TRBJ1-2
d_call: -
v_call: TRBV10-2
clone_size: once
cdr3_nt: TGCGCCAGCAGTGAGTCGCAGCGCGGGAATGGCTACACCTTC
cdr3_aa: CASSESQRGNGYTF

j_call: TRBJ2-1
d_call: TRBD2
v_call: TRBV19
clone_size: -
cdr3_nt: TGTGCCAGTAGTATAGTTGACGGGAGGACCTACAATGAGCAGTTCTTC
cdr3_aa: CASSIVDGRTYNEQFF

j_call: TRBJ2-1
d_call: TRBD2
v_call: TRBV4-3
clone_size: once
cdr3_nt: TGCGCCAGCGGACTAGGGAAGAGCTCCTACAATGAGCAGTTCTTC
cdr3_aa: CASGLGKSSYNEQFF

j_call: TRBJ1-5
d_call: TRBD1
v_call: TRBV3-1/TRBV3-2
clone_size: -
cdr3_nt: TGTGCCAGCAGCCCAAAGGGACAGGGGACACAGCCCCAGCATTTT
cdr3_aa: CASSPKGQGTQPQHF

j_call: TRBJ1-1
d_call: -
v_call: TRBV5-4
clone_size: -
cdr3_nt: TGTGCCAGCAGCTTGTATGGCGGGGAAGCTTTCTTT
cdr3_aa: CASSLYGGEAFF

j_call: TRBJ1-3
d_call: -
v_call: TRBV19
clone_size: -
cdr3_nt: TGTGCCAGTAGTATCGAGTTTCTGGGCTACTCTGGAAACACCATATATTTT
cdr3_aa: CASSIEFLGYSGNTIYF

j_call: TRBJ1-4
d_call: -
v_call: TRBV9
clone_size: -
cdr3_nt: TGTGCCAGCAGCGTAGGCCCCAGGGGACAAAATGAAAAACTGTTTTTT
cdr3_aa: CASSVGPRGQNEKLFF

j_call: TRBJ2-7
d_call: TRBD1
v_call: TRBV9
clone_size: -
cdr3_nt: TGTGCCAGCAGCGTTGGGGGACAGGGCCTCTCCTACGAGCAGTACTTC
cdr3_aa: CASSVGGQGLSYEQYF

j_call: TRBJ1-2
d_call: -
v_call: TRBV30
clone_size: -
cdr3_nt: TGTGCCTCCAACCGGGTCCTCTATGGCTACACCTTC
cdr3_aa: CASNRVLYGYTF

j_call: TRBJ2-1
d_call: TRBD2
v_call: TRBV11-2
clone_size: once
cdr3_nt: TGTGCCAGCAGCTATACCGGGAGGTCGGATGAGCAGTTCTTC
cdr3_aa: CASSYTGRSDEQFF

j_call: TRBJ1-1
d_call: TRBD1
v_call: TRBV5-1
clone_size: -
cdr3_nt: TGCGCCAGCAGCTTGGAGGGGGCTGGTGAAGCTTTCTTT
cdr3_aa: CASSLEGAGEAFF

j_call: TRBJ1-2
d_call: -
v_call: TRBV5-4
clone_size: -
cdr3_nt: TGTGCCAGCAGCTTTAGATTCCCGACAGAAGACTATGGCTACACCTTC
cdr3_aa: CASSFRFPTEDYGYTF

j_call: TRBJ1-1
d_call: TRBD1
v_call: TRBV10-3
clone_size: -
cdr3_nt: TGTGCCATCAGACTCGGACAGGGCGAAGCTTTCTTT
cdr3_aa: CAIRLGQGEAFF

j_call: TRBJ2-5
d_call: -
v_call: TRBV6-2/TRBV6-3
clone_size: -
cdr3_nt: TGTGCCAGCAGTTACTCCCAGGGGTTTTACCAAGAGACCCAGTACTTC
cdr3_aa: CASSYSQGFYQETQYF

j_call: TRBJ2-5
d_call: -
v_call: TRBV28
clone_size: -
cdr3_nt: TGTGCCATCACTAGGGTAGGGAACCAAGAGACCCAGTACTTC
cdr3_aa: CAITRVGNQETQYF

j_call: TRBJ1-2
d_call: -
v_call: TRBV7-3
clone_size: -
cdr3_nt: TGTGCCAGCAGCTTCTCGGCAGGGCCGCCTTATGGCTACACCTTC
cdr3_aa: CASSFSAGPPYGYTF

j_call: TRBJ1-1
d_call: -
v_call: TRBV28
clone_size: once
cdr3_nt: TGTGCCAGCAGTTTTGGAACAGGGAAGAACACTGAAGCTTTCTTT
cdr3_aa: CASSFGTGKNTEAFF

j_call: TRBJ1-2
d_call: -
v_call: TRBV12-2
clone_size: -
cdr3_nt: TGTGCAAGTCGCTTAGTGGTAGGGGAACGGTTCTGGTATTCGGGCTACACCTTC
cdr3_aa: CASRLVVGERFWYSGYTF

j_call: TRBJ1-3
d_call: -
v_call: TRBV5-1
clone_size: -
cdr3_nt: TGCGCCAGCAGCTTGGGGGGCAGGCCGACCTCTGGAAACACCATATATTTT
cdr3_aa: CASSLGGRPTSGNTIYF

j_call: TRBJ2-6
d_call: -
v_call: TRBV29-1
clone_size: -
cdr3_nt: TGCAGCGTTGAACTGGGCCTCTCTGGGGCCAACGTCCTGACTTTC
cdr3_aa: CSVELGLSGANVLTF

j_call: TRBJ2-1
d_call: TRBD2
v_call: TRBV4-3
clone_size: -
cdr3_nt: TGCGCCAGCAGCCAAGATAGAACTAGCGGGAGGGGCAATGAGCAGTTCTTC
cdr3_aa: CASSQDRTSGRGNEQFF

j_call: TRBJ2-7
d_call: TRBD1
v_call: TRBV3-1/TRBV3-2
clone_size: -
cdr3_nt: TGTGCCAGCAGTAGCGCGGGACAGGGCTACGAGCAGTACTTC
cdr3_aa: CASSSAGQGYEQYF

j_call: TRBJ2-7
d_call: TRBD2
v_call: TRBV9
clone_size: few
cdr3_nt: TGTGCCAGCAGCGTATGGGGAGGGCCACAGGTCGAGCAGTACTTC
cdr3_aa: CASSVWGGPQVEQYF

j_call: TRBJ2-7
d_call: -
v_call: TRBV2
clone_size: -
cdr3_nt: TGTGCCAGCACCTGGGCCTCCTACGAGCAGTACTTC
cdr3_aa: CASTWASYEQYF

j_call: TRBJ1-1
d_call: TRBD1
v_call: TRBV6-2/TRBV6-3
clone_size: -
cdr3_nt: TGTGCCAGCAGTCGGACAGGGGTGAACACTGAAGCTTTCTTT
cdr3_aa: CASSRTGVNTEAFF

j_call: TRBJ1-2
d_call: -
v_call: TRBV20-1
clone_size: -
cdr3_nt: TGCAGTGCTAGTGGCCTAGCTAACTATGGCTACACCTTC
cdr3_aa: CSASGLANYGYTF

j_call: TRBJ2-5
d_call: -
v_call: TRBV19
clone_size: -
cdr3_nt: TGTGCCAGTAGCTTTGACACCCAAGAGACCCAGTACTTC
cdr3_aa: CASSFDTQETQYF

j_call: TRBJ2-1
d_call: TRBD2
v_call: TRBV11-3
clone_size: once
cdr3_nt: TGTGCCAGCAGCTTAGGCCCTAGCGGGAGTTCTTACAATGAGCAGTTCTTC
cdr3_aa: CASSLGPSGSSYNEQFF